This T cell receptor beta chain comes out of a study of blood T cell repertoires in COVID-19. Germline values: CDR1 MNHEY, CDR2 SVGAGI. V was shortened by 7 bases and J by 6 bases, with 12 bases between the two germline ends. The CDR3 sequence is 12 residues long. Profiled with immunoSEQ multiplex PCR; TCRdb holds only in-frame clones, not every one. The repertoire has 250,000 or so clones, approximately 83% of them found once; the top ten carry around 2%. The clonotype comes from a young man who had recovered from COVID-19. Sequencing was performed on peripheral blood. The chain employs TRBV6-5 and TRBJ1-1; D may be TRBD1 (5 bases). For the CDR3, the DNA is TGTGCCAGCACCGCGGGGGAGGCTGAAGCTTTCTTT. Protein product: CASTAGEAEAFF.